This is a list of T cell receptor beta chains from one sample in a study of immune heterogeneity within non-small cell lung tumors. Using its own MiXCR run on the multiplex PCR reads, TCRdb lists one record per CDR3 protein. The table has some 5,600 distinct CDR3 sequences, around 19% seen once; the top ten hold around 4.1%. Sequencing was carried out using lung tumor tissue. The receptors stem from a man aged 35 to 55 with non-small cell lung cancer. Both conserved end residues are part of each CDR3. The order of the fields is V gene, D gene, J gene, clone size, CDR3 protein, CDR3 DNA. The D gene is left open where the match is weak. The listing skips clone size in some rows; elsewhere it reads once, few, many or a size class.

V gene: TRBV19
D gene: -
J gene: TRBJ2-3
clone size: medium-sized
CDR3 protein: CASSLEFGHFTDTQYF
CDR3 DNA: TGTGCCAGTAGTCTGGAGTTTGGACACTTCACAGATACGCAGTATTTT

V gene: TRBV7-9
D gene: -
J gene: TRBJ2-7
clone size: medium-sized
CDR3 protein: CASTPDGNSYEQYF
CDR3 DNA: TGTGCCAGCACACCCGACGGGAATTCCTACGAGCAGTACTTC

V gene: TRBV2
D gene: TRBD2
J gene: TRBJ2-5
clone size: medium-sized
CDR3 protein: CASSEYRLAGSETQYF
CDR3 DNA: TGTGCCAGCAGTGAATATCGTCTAGCGGGCTCAGAGACCCAGTACTTC

V gene: TRBV20-1
D gene: -
J gene: TRBJ2-3
clone size: -
CDR3 protein: CSAIAPLGTDTQYF
CDR3 DNA: TGCAGTGCTATAGCCCCCTTAGGCACAGATACGCAGTATTTT

V gene: TRBV10-3
D gene: -
J gene: TRBJ1-5
clone size: many
CDR3 protein: CAINTGGINQPQHF
CDR3 DNA: TGTGCCATCAATACAGGTGGGATAAATCAGCCCCAGCATTTT

V gene: TRBV12-3/TRBV12-4
D gene: TRBD2
J gene: TRBJ2-5
clone size: -
CDR3 protein: CASILVSTSEIKETQYF
CDR3 DNA: TGTGCCAGCATTTTAGTTTCGACTAGCGAAATTAAAGAGACCCAGTACTTC

V gene: TRBV18
D gene: -
J gene: TRBJ1-2
clone size: medium-sized
CDR3 protein: CASSPLPGHSYGYTF
CDR3 DNA: TGTGCCAGCTCACCACTCCCGGGACATAGCTATGGCTACACCTTC

V gene: TRBV7-8
D gene: -
J gene: TRBJ2-7
clone size: medium-sized
CDR3 protein: CASSTYSNEQYF
CDR3 DNA: TGTGCCAGCAGCACATACTCTAACGAGCAGTACTTC

V gene: TRBV6-2/TRBV6-3
D gene: TRBD2
J gene: TRBJ2-1
clone size: medium-sized
CDR3 protein: CASSYPVAGERFEQFF
CDR3 DNA: TGTGCCAGCAGTTACCCGGTGGCGGGAGAAAGATTTGAGCAGTTCTTC

V gene: TRBV30
D gene: -
J gene: TRBJ2-1
clone size: many
CDR3 protein: CAWSLYSSEYNEQFF
CDR3 DNA: TGTGCCTGGAGTCTATACTCTAGCGAATACAATGAGCAGTTCTTC

V gene: TRBV4-2
D gene: TRBD1
J gene: TRBJ2-1
clone size: medium-sized
CDR3 protein: CASSQGDRDNEQFF
CDR3 DNA: TGTGCCAGCAGCCAAGGGGACAGAGACAATGAGCAGTTCTTC

V gene: TRBV20-1
D gene: TRBD1
J gene: TRBJ1-2
clone size: medium-sized
CDR3 protein: CSARDLWTGLKNYGYTF
CDR3 DNA: TGCAGTGCTAGAGATCTCTGGACAGGCCTGAAAAACTATGGCTACACCTTC

V gene: TRBV9
D gene: -
J gene: TRBJ2-3
clone size: -
CDR3 protein: CASSVGGGGLTDTQYF
CDR3 DNA: TGTGCCAGCAGCGTAGGGGGTGGGGGTCTCACAGATACGCAGTATTTT

V gene: TRBV10-3
D gene: TRBD1
J gene: TRBJ1-6
clone size: -
CDR3 protein: CAWGQGDVNSPLHF
CDR3 DNA: TGTGCCTGGGGACAGGGAGACGTCAATTCGCCCCTCCACTTT

V gene: TRBV12-3/TRBV12-4
D gene: -
J gene: TRBJ1-1
clone size: medium-sized
CDR3 protein: CASITGDFAEAFF
CDR3 DNA: TGTGCCAGCATAACGGGGGATTTCGCTGAAGCTTTCTTT

V gene: TRBV29-1
D gene: -
J gene: TRBJ2-2
clone size: medium-sized
CDR3 protein: CSVTLIAGELFF
CDR3 DNA: TGCAGCGTGACCCTCATCGCCGGGGAGCTGTTTTTT

V gene: TRBV7-9
D gene: TRBD1
J gene: TRBJ1-2
clone size: -
CDR3 protein: CASSLAWTGAHTF
CDR3 DNA: TGTGCCAGCAGCTTAGCTTGGACAGGGGCTCACACCTTC

V gene: TRBV11-2
D gene: -
J gene: TRBJ1-5
clone size: many
CDR3 protein: CASSLARRPKRGPYSNQPQHF
CDR3 DNA: TGTGCCAGCAGCTTAGCTCGCCGACCTAAAAGGGGCCCCTATAGCAATCAGCCCCAGCATTTT

V gene: TRBV4-2
D gene: TRBD2
J gene: TRBJ2-2
clone size: medium-sized
CDR3 protein: CASALAGGPNTGELFF
CDR3 DNA: TGTGCCAGCGCACTAGCGGGGGGCCCGAACACCGGGGAGCTGTTTTTT

V gene: TRBV20-1
D gene: -
J gene: TRBJ2-5
clone size: medium-sized
CDR3 protein: CSARRGGETQYF
CDR3 DNA: TGCAGTGCTCGGAGGGGGGGAGAGACCCAGTACTTC

V gene: TRBV10-2
D gene: -
J gene: TRBJ1-6
clone size: medium-sized
CDR3 protein: CASSEGGESPLHF
CDR3 DNA: TGCGCCAGCAGTGAGGGGGGGGAGTCACCCCTCCACTTT

V gene: TRBV11-2
D gene: TRBD1
J gene: TRBJ2-1
clone size: -
CDR3 protein: CATQGEYLSSYNEQFF
CDR3 DNA: TGTGCTACCCAGGGGGAGTATCTGAGCTCCTACAATGAGCAGTTCTTC

V gene: TRBV6-2/TRBV6-3
D gene: -
J gene: TRBJ2-6
clone size: medium-sized
CDR3 protein: CASSTRGASGANVLTF
CDR3 DNA: TGTGCCAGCAGTACCAGGGGGGCCTCTGGGGCCAACGTCCTGACTTTC